This T cell receptor (beta chain) stems from a study of control samples from healthy donors and cancer patients. CDR3 length: 14 amino acids. Germline assignment: CDR1 SGHTA and CDR2 FQGTGA. Trimming took 3 bases from V and 7 from J, leaving 13 bases between them. Clones were sequenced by immunoSEQ multiplex PCR, and TCRdb holds only the in-frame ones, with some missing. The repertoire holds roughly 130,000 clones, with around 90% as singletons. The chain couples TRBV7-3 to TRBJ2-1, with D hard to call. This clonotype originated in a man aged 18 to 30 in good health. Sequencing used blood. The CDR3 nucleotides read TGTGCCAGCAGCTTCGGGCCCCGACGGAATGAGCAGTTCTTC. Amino acid sequence: CASSFGPRRNEQFF.